Listed below are T cell receptor beta chains from one sample, sequenced in a study of identical twins. TCRdb processed the 5' RACE reads anew with MiXCR; each CDR3 protein has one entry. The sample includes roughly 540,000 distinct CDR3 sequences, roughly a fifth of them seen just once. The sample was also reused in another study, on T cells expressing NK-cell markers.

Sequences were obtained from CD4+ T cells sorted from blood. The receptor set was obtained from a woman aged 18-29 years in good health. Both conserved end residues are part of each CDR3. The D gene is left open where the match is weak. Only some rows state a clone size, as once, few, many or a class for expanded clones.

J gene,clone size,D gene,V gene,CDR3 protein,CDR3 DNA
TRBJ2-2,NA,NA,TRBV21-1,CASSKTTAPNTGELFF,TGTGCCAGCAGCAAAACTACTGCGCCGAACACCGGGGAGCTGTTTTTT
TRBJ1-3,few,NA,TRBV10-3,CAISGQDRTSSGNTIYF,TGTGCCATCAGTGGACAGGACAGAACCTCGTCGGGAAACACCATATATTTT
TRBJ2-5,NA,TRBD2,TRBV20-1,CSASPLAGWAGETQYF,TGCAGTGCTAGTCCGCTAGCGGGTTGGGCCGGGGAGACCCAGTACTTC
TRBJ2-1,few,TRBD2,TRBV29-1,CSAPGPGGGSNEQFF,TGCAGCGCCCCCGGACCGGGAGGAGGGTCGAATGAGCAGTTCTTC
TRBJ2-7,NA,TRBD1,TRBV9,CASSTRRDRVSSEQYF,TGTGCCAGCAGCACCCGCCGGGACAGGGTATCTAGCGAGCAGTACTTC
TRBJ1-1,NA,NA,TRBV6-1,CARGVGQGRVMNTEAFF,TGTGCCAGAGGGGTAGGTCAGGGGCGTGTAATGAACACTGAAGCTTTCTTT
TRBJ1-1,NA,TRBD1,TRBV20-1,CSAREGQGAKRAFF,TGCAGTGCTAGGGAAGGACAGGGGGCGAAACGGGCTTTCTTT
TRBJ2-7,NA,NA,TRBV5-1,CASSLWEAGEQYF,TGCGCCAGCAGCTTGTGGGAAGCCGGCGAGCAGTACTTC
TRBJ2-3,many,NA,TRBV15,CATKIGNTDTQYF,TGTGCCACCAAAATTGGGAACACAGATACGCAGTATTTT
TRBJ2-1,NA,TRBD1,TRBV3-1,CASSQRTGGRYNEQFF,TGTGCCAGCAGCCAGAGGACAGGGGGAAGGTACAATGAGCAGTTCTTC
TRBJ1-5,NA,NA,TRBV19,CASSMGRQAGAQPQHF,TGTGCCAGTAGTATGGGGCGACAGGCAGGAGCTCAGCCCCAGCATTTT
TRBJ1-1,many,TRBD1,TRBV7-6,CASSYTGEGEAFF,TGTGCCAGCAGCTATACAGGGGAAGGCGAAGCTTTCTTT
TRBJ1-1,few,NA,TRBV20-1,CSARAGGVATEAFF,TGCAGTGCTAGAGCGGGAGGGGTGGCCACTGAAGCTTTCTTT
TRBJ2-2,NA,NA,TRBV27,CATRRGVGTGELFF,TGTGCCACCAGAAGGGGGGTCGGCACCGGGGAGCTGTTTTTT
TRBJ2-5,NA,NA,TRBV5-1,CASSLGSSNGQETQYF,TGCGCCAGCAGCTTGGGGTCTAGCAATGGGCAAGAGACCCAGTACTTC
TRBJ2-3,NA,TRBD2,TRBV7-2,CASSHPGGGNTQYF,TGTGCCAGCAGCCACCCGGGGGGGGGAAATACGCAGTATTTT
TRBJ2-1,NA,NA,TRBV20-1,CSANWIARRNEQFF,TGCAGTGCGAATTGGATAGCTAGGCGCAATGAGCAGTTCTTC
TRBJ2-7,NA,TRBD2,TRBV20-1,CSPAVLAGIEQYF,TGCAGTCCAGCTGTTCTAGCGGGAATCGAGCAGTACTTC
TRBJ2-7,few,TRBD1,TRBV27,CASRIIGTAYEQYF,TGTGCCAGCAGGATTATAGGGACAGCATACGAGCAGTACTTC
TRBJ1-4,NA,TRBD1,TRBV5-1,CATRQGLATNEKLFF,TGCGCCACCAGACAGGGGTTGGCAACTAATGAAAAACTGTTTTTT
TRBJ2-2,few,NA,TRBV5-1,CASSLVVPGTGELFF,TGCGCCAGCAGCTTGGTAGTGCCGGGCACCGGGGAGCTGTTTTTT
TRBJ2-3,NA,TRBD2,TRBV20-1,CSASGPSGGTDTQYF,TGCAGTGCTAGCGGGCCCAGCGGGGGCACAGATACGCAGTATTTT
TRBJ2-3,many,NA,TRBV10-3,CATTPSATALDTQYF,TGTGCCACCACGCCGTCGGCCACCGCCCTTGATACGCAGTATTTT
TRBJ2-7,NA,TRBD1,TRBV4-3,CASSLFRGTGSAYEQYF,TGCGCCAGCAGCCTATTCCGGGGGACAGGGTCTGCCTACGAGCAGTACTTC
TRBJ2-6,few,TRBD1,TRBV11-1,CASSLRGTGISGANVLTF,TGTGCCAGCAGCTTACGGGGGACAGGGATTTCTGGGGCCAACGTCCTGACTTTC
TRBJ2-3,NA,TRBD2,TRBV5-1,CASSLGGGYTDTQYF,TGCGCCAGCAGCTTGGGGGGGGGATACACAGATACGCAGTATTTT
TRBJ2-2,few,NA,TRBV20-1,CSARRRTENTGELFF,TGCAGTGCTCGGAGGAGGACAGAGAACACCGGGGAGCTGTTTTTT
TRBJ1-2,few,NA,TRBV10-3,CAIRGQLGGYTF,TGTGCCATCAGAGGGCAGTTGGGCGGCTACACCTTC
TRBJ2-7,NA,TRBD1,TRBV11-2,CASSFMTGKGYEQYF,TGTGCCAGCAGCTTCATGACAGGGAAGGGCTACGAGCAGTACTTC
TRBJ1-4,few,NA,TRBV20-1,CSARDPTGLEKLFF,TGCAGTGCTAGAGATCCAACGGGGTTGGAAAAACTGTTTTTT
TRBJ1-2,NA,NA,TRBV29-1,CSVSDYGYTF,TGCAGCGTTTCGGACTATGGCTACACCTTC
TRBJ2-2,NA,TRBD1,TRBV12-3/TRBV12-4,CASSHYRGLTGELFF,TGTGCCAGCAGTCATTACAGGGGGCTTACCGGGGAGCTGTTTTTT
TRBJ2-3,NA,NA,TRBV7-9,CASSRPPADTQYF,TGTGCCAGCAGCCGCCCTCCCGCAGATACGCAGTATTTT
TRBJ2-4,NA,NA,TRBV6-5,CASSYSRREIQYF,TGTGCCAGCAGTTACTCACGGCGGGAAATTCAGTACTTC
TRBJ1-2,NA,NA,TRBV6-1,CASRSLSQGGGYTF,TGTGCCAGCAGGTCTTTGAGCCAAGGAGGCGGCTACACCTTC
TRBJ2-3,NA,NA,TRBV9,CASSIAGTWAGDTQYF,TGTGCCAGCAGCATTGCCGGGACGTGGGCTGGAGATACGCAGTATTTT
TRBJ2-7,few,TRBD1,TRBV5-1,CASSLDRTGVHEQYF,TGCGCCAGCAGCTTGGACAGGACAGGGGTGCACGAGCAGTACTTC
TRBJ2-5,NA,TRBD2,TRBV12-3/TRBV12-4,CASSPGLGQETQYF,TGTGCCAGCTCCCCGGGACTAGGGCAAGAGACCCAGTACTTC
TRBJ1-1,few,NA,TRBV18,CASSGTGTSNTEAFF,TGTGCCAGCTCAGGGACCGGGACATCGAATACTGAAGCTTTCTTT
TRBJ1-2,few,TRBD1,TRBV12-5,CASGLEPGTGGTF,TGTGCTAGTGGTTTGGAGCCCGGGACAGGGGGCACCTTC
TRBJ2-3,many,TRBD1,TRBV12-3/TRBV12-4,CASTYRGHSDTQYF,TGTGCCAGCACGTACAGGGGGCACTCAGATACGCAGTATTTT
TRBJ2-5,few,NA,TRBV12-3/TRBV12-4,CASTPETQYF,TGTGCCAGCACCCCCGAGACCCAGTACTTC
TRBJ1-6,NA,NA,TRBV20-1,CGVRSRAGGSPLHF,TGCGGCGTTCGATCCCGGGCTGGTGGCTCACCCCTCCACTTT
TRBJ1-3,many,NA,TRBV6-5,CASSYQVGNTIYF,TGTGCCAGCAGTTACCAGGTTGGAAACACCATATATTTT
TRBJ1-2,NA,TRBD1,TRBV9,CASSVKDREKYGYTF,TGTGCCAGCAGCGTTAAAGACAGGGAAAAATATGGCTACACCTTC
TRBJ1-1,NA,NA,TRBV10-3,CAIRGPRGDTEAFF,TGTGCCATCAGAGGCCCGCGTGGGGACACTGAAGCTTTCTTT
TRBJ2-4,many,TRBD1,TRBV20-1,CSASIAGGKNIQYF,TGCAGTGCTAGCATCGCAGGGGGAAAAAACATTCAGTACTTC
TRBJ2-7,few,NA,TRBV29-1,CSVEMGFYEQYF,TGCAGCGTTGAAATGGGTTTCTACGAGCAGTACTTC
TRBJ1-1,few,NA,TRBV5-1,CASSLEGRKNTEAFF,TGCGCCAGCAGCTTGGAGGGCAGGAAGAACACTGAAGCTTTCTTT